This TCR beta chain originates from a study of shared clonotypes between healthy human individuals. Overall study findings and caveats: Clonotype sharing among donors likely depends on sequencing depth. Among the subsets, naive ones generally showed larger estimated richness than memory ones.

V was shortened by 0 bases and J by 1 base, with 13 bases between the two germline ends. The CDR3 is 17 amino acids. CDR1 is SNHLY, CDR2 FYNNEI, per germline. Original handling: ImmunoSEQ junction-only sequences lacked quality scores, so their filtering differed. TCRdb keeps only in-frame clones here, not all; method: immunoSEQ multiplex PCR. D and trimming were read from the DNA, whereas the V and J calls and clone size are those reported in that table. The sample includes 300,000 to 400,000 clones, roughly 87% seen only once; the top ten take around 15%. For this clone: Its specificity is not known.

The TCR was taken from a young man in good health. The chain joins TRBV2 to TRBJ1-5; the D gene is possibly TRBD1 (5 bases). Sequencing was performed on memory CD8+ T cells sorted from blood. The sample's subset: CD45RO+ cells pooled with CCR7-negative TemRA cells. The CDR3 DNA follows: TGTGCCAGCAGTGAAGCGCTTCGATGGGGCAGCAATCAGCCCCAGCATTTT. This sequence encodes CASSEALRWGSNQPQHF.